This is a list of T cell receptor beta chains from one sample in a study of blood T cell repertoires in COVID-19. Measured with immunoSEQ multiplex PCR; TCRdb has only the in-frame clones, and not every one. The profile covers 130,000 or so clones, with around 84% appearing a single time and 8.9% taken by the ten largest. Input material: peripheral blood. These receptors were taken from a man younger than 40 with COVID-19, enrolled during active disease. Both conserved end residues are part of each CDR3. Fields, in order: J gene, V gene, CDR3 protein.

j_call: TRBJ2-1
v_call: TRBV11-2
cdr3_aa: CASSFLTDNEQFF

j_call: TRBJ2-1
v_call: TRBV4-1
cdr3_aa: CASSQSPYNEQFF

j_call: TRBJ1-1
v_call: TRBV6-5
cdr3_aa: CASSYTENTEAFF

j_call: TRBJ1-1
v_call: TRBV30
cdr3_aa: CAWDRGRTEAFF

j_call: TRBJ2-2
v_call: TRBV2
cdr3_aa: CASRPGIGLANTGELFF

j_call: TRBJ2-1
v_call: TRBV2
cdr3_aa: CASRKVLAGVQEQFF

j_call: TRBJ2-2
v_call: TRBV6-1
cdr3_aa: CASSEQSLNTGELFF

j_call: TRBJ2-3
v_call: TRBV24-1
cdr3_aa: CATSDTGLAGFSTDTQYF

j_call: TRBJ1-1
v_call: TRBV4-1
cdr3_aa: CASSQDSGRPEAFF

j_call: TRBJ2-2
v_call: TRBV29-1
cdr3_aa: CSVDRDRATGELFF

j_call: TRBJ2-4
v_call: TRBV5-4
cdr3_aa: CASSLNRPLRAKNIQYF

j_call: TRBJ2-2
v_call: TRBV9
cdr3_aa: CASSAKGQDIRELFF

j_call: TRBJ2-7
v_call: TRBV6-5
cdr3_aa: CASSPRDRLGEQYF

j_call: TRBJ2-3
v_call: TRBV7-2
cdr3_aa: CASSLVSSGGRTDTQYF

j_call: TRBJ1-4
v_call: TRBV6-6
cdr3_aa: CASSRQGIGATNEKLFF

j_call: TRBJ2-5
v_call: TRBV7-8
cdr3_aa: CASSLRGQETQYF

j_call: TRBJ2-7
v_call: TRBV28
cdr3_aa: CASSLPMTATYEQYF

j_call: TRBJ2-2
v_call: TRBV7-9
cdr3_aa: CASSVTGTGDTGELFF

j_call: TRBJ2-7
v_call: TRBV18
cdr3_aa: CASSLNPYPRVEGEQYF

j_call: TRBJ2-7
v_call: TRBV20-1
cdr3_aa: CSAPGHYEQYF

j_call: TRBJ2-2
v_call: TRBV2
cdr3_aa: CASRSQGAGELFF

j_call: TRBJ2-1
v_call: TRBV5-4
cdr3_aa: CASKGDSPYNEQFF

j_call: TRBJ2-7
v_call: TRBV23-1
cdr3_aa: CASSHSGLVYEQYF

j_call: TRBJ2-2
v_call: TRBV5-1
cdr3_aa: CASSLVTGAGELFF

j_call: TRBJ2-7
v_call: TRBV30
cdr3_aa: CAWSVKAEQYF

j_call: TRBJ2-7
v_call: TRBV3-1/TRBV3-2
cdr3_aa: CASSSTLGTSNEQYF

j_call: TRBJ2-3
v_call: TRBV7-3
cdr3_aa: CASSTRQGSDTQYF

j_call: TRBJ1-5
v_call: TRBV15
cdr3_aa: CATSRPSSGQRNQPQHF

j_call: TRBJ2-1
v_call: TRBV28
cdr3_aa: CASSLPRSAGGYNEQFF

j_call: TRBJ2-3
v_call: TRBV5-4
cdr3_aa: CASKTRLAGSTDTQYF

j_call: TRBJ2-1
v_call: TRBV6-5
cdr3_aa: CASRSSGPPHNEQFF

j_call: TRBJ2-5
v_call: TRBV7-9
cdr3_aa: CASSRRGTRQETQYF

j_call: TRBJ1-3
v_call: TRBV15
cdr3_aa: CATSSDSSSGNTIYF

j_call: TRBJ2-2
v_call: TRBV11-2
cdr3_aa: CASSSGQGMSGELFF

j_call: TRBJ2-6
v_call: TRBV19
cdr3_aa: CASSIGQGRHLSGANVLTF

j_call: TRBJ2-4
v_call: TRBV6-5
cdr3_aa: CASSFGGAKNIQYF

j_call: TRBJ2-2
v_call: TRBV28
cdr3_aa: CASSWDRGGTGELFF

j_call: TRBJ1-3
v_call: TRBV6-5
cdr3_aa: CASSYASRVSGNTIYF

j_call: TRBJ1-1
v_call: TRBV28
cdr3_aa: CASSFRDTPMNTEAFF